One and the same sample provided the 25 T cell receptor beta chains below, sequenced in a study of shared clonotypes between healthy human individuals. Only in-frame clones appear in the TCRdb table, and some are missing; sequencing was by immunoSEQ multiplex PCR. The sample shows around 2,000,000 clones, approximately 95% of them seen only once. CD45RO negativity and positive selection for CCR7 defined naive CD8 cells, a population that excluded terminally differentiated effector memory CD45RA+ cells. Sequenced material: naive CD8+ T cells sorted from blood. The receptors were sampled from a man aged 18 to 35 in good health.

This sequence joins TRBV6-5 and TRBJ2-7, with TRBD2 matching 10 bases. The V gene end was trimmed by 5 bases and the J gene end by 6 bases; junction bases not matched to a gene: 10. This CDR3 has 15 amino acids. The germline CDR1 and CDR2 sequences are MNHEY and SVGAGI. CDR3 in DNA: TGTGCCAGCAGTGGCACTAGCGGGATTTCAGGCGAGCAGTACTTC. As protein: CASSGTSGISGEQYF.

The chain employs TRBV7-8 and TRBJ2-1; TRBD1 aligns across 10 bases. With 1 base clipped from V and 8 bases from J, the junction kept 8 bases outside the gene matches. This CDR3 is 16 amino acids long. CDR1 SGHVS and CDR2 FQNEAQ come from the germline V gene. The CDR3 DNA follows: TGTGCCAGCAGCTTAGACCCGGGACAGGGGAGGTATGAGCAGTTCTTC. This translates into CASSLDPGQGRYEQFF.

The chain recombines TRBV9 with TRBJ2-3, with a possible D match to TRBD2 (6 bases). The germline CDR1 and CDR2 sequences are SGDLS and YYNGEE. The V gene lost 6 bases and the J gene lost 2 bases, with 13 bases spanning the gap. The CDR3 extends over 14 amino acids. The CDR3 DNA follows: TGTGCCAGCAAAGCCGGGGGACTCACAGATACGCAGTATTTT. Translated: CASKAGGLTDTQYF.

In nucleotides, the CDR3 is TGTGCCAGCAGATCGGACAGCTACGAGCAGTACTTC. Translating gives CASRSDSYEQYF. The chain combines TRBV5-6 with TRBJ2-7; D might be TRBD1 (6 bases). V was clipped by 5 bases and J by 3 bases, with 9 bases between them. CDR3 length: 12 amino acids. From germline, CDR1 is SGHDT and CDR2 YYEEEE.

The chain combines TRBV7-9 with TRBJ1-6, with D possibly TRBD1 on 5 matching bases. In germline, CDR1 is SEHNR, CDR2 FQNEAQ (reference sequence). Trimming pared 2 bases from V and 2 bases from J, leaving 10 bases between. The CDR3 is 16 amino acids. For the CDR3, the DNA is TGTGCCAGCAGCTTACTAGGGGCGGCCTATAATTCACCCCTCCACTTT. Protein sequence: CASSLLGAAYNSPLHF.

V gene TRBV10-2 combines with J gene TRBJ2-5; 8 bases align to TRBD1. V gave up 4 bases and J gave up 5 bases; unmatched junction bases: 6. The CDR3 has 14 amino acids. Germline V gene lookup returns CDR1 WSHSY and CDR2 SAAADI. CDR3 DNA sequence: TGCGCCAGCAGTGCATCAGGGGGCGCCGAGACCCAGTACTTC. It is translated as CASSASGGAETQYF.

This chain connects TRBV19 to TRBJ1-6; D might be TRBD1 (5 bases). The germline V gene has CDR1 LNHDA and CDR2 SQIVND (reference sequence). Trimming cost V 0 bases and J 10 bases, with 19 bases left between them. The CDR3 extends over 17 amino acids. Here the CDR3 reads CASSIEPPQGLDSPLHF. The CDR3 DNA follows: TGTGCCAGTAGTATAGAACCCCCGCAGGGCTTGGACTCACCCCTCCACTTT.

The chain is built from TRBV27 and TRBJ2-2; D possibly corresponds to TRBD1 (6 bases). This CDR3 spans 16 amino acids. V shed 4 bases and J shed 7 bases, with 19 bases lying between them. Germline V CDR1 and CDR2: MNHEY, SMNVEV (reference sequence). The CDR3 sequence: CASSSQWGLRGGELFF. The CDR3 DNA reads TGTGCCAGCAGTTCACAGTGGGGCCTCAGGGGCGGGGAGCTGTTTTTT.

The J gene is TRBJ1-5, the V gene TRBV4-1; D unclear. Germline values: CDR1 MGHRA, CDR2 YSYEKL. The CDR3 extends over 16 amino acids. Trimming took off 4 bases at V and 0 bases at J, with 13 bases between the two ends. The CDR3 reads CASSPPWEDSNQPQHF. CDR3 bases: TGCGCCAGCAGCCCTCCGTGGGAAGATAGCAATCAGCCCCAGCATTTT.

The genes are TRBV11-3 and TRBJ1-1, with no clear D. The CDR3 consists of 13 residues. V lost 2 bases to trimming and J lost 0 bases, with 4 bases between them. CDR1 and CDR2 from the germline V gene are SGHNT and YENEEA. The CDR3 sequence is CASSLLLNTEAFF. The CDR3 nucleotides are TGTGCCAGCAGCTTACTCCTGAACACTGAAGCTTTCTTT. Full variable domain (remainder filled in from reference TRBV11-3 and TRBJ1-1): EAGVVQSPRYKIIEKKQPVAFWCNPISGHNTLYWYLQNLGQGPELLIRYENEEAVDDSQLPKDRFSAERLKGVDSTLKIQPAELGDSAVYLCASSLLLNTEAFFGQGTRLTVV.

The V and J genes are TRBV27 and TRBJ2-1, with TRBD2 matching 9 bases. The CDR3 spans 13 residues. V trimming: 8 bases; J trimming: 6 bases; junction bases outside the gene matches: 5. Germline loops: CDR1 MNHEY, CDR2 SMNVEV (reference sequence). This CDR3 reads CASAGGGINEQFF. The CDR3 DNA follows: TGTGCCAGCGCGGGAGGGGGAATCAATGAGCAGTTCTTC.

The V and J genes are TRBV2 and TRBJ2-7, with D tentatively TRBD1 (5 bases). In germline, CDR1 is SNHLY, CDR2 FYNNEI. V was clipped by 8 bases and J by 2 bases, with 13 bases between them. This CDR3 contains 13 residues. The CDR3 coding sequence is TGTGCCAGCGTCATCACAGGAACCTACGAGCAGTACTTC. Protein sequence: CASVITGTYEQYF.

The V call is TRBV4-3, the J call TRBJ2-1; 7 nucleotides match TRBD1. Trimming removed 3 bases from V and 10 bases from J; junction bases left unmatched: 3. This CDR3 region has 12 residues. CDR1 is LGHNA, CDR2 YSLEER, per germline. The CDR3 spells CASSQYRGEQFF. As DNA, the CDR3 is TGCGCCAGCAGCCAGTACAGGGGCGAGCAGTTCTTC.

The J gene is TRBJ1-1, the V gene TRBV28; 7 nucleotides match TRBD1. The J segment lost 7 bases and the V segment lost 6 bases, leaving 8 bases of the junction unmatched. This CDR3 spans 13 amino acids. Per germline, CDR1 MDHEN and CDR2 SYDVKM. As DNA, the CDR3 is TGTGCCAGCAGCTCCAGGGGGGGGCTTGAAGCTTTCTTT. Translation gives CASSSRGGLEAFF.

To note about this clone: The sample has other DNA sequences that encode this CDR3 too. In nucleotides, the CDR3 is TGTGCCAGCAGCCTGGGCGCGGAGGGGGAGAACACTGAAGCTTTCTTT. This translates into CASSLGAEGENTEAFF. The V call is TRBV5-6, the J call TRBJ1-1, with D tentatively TRBD1 (6 bases). CDR1 and CDR2 (germline): SGHDT, YYEEEE. This CDR3 is built from 16 residues. Trimming stripped 4 bases from V and 1 base from J, with 17 bases between.

The chain uses TRBV7-9 and TRBJ2-4, with D maybe TRBD1 (6 bases). The CDR3 has 13 amino acids. The V end was cut by 5 bases, the J end by 5 bases, with 10 bases between. The germline CDR1 and CDR2 sequences are SEHNR and FQNEAQ (reference sequence). The CDR3 protein is CASSRDIENIQYF. In DNA, the CDR3 is TGTGCCAGCAGCCGGGACATCGAAAACATTCAGTACTTC.

The chain has TRBV15 and TRBJ2-7; D is perhaps TRBD1 (5 bases). The germline V gene has CDR1 LNHNV and CDR2 YYDKDF (reference sequence). The ends were cut back, 0 bases at V and 1 base at J, with 13 bases in the middle. The CDR3 runs 16 residues. The CDR3 protein is CATSRDLGLESYEQYF. In DNA form, the CDR3 reads TGTGCCACCAGCAGAGATCTGGGGCTCGAGTCCTACGAGCAGTACTTC. Variable domain in full (rest from reference TRBV15 and TRBJ2-7): DAMVIQNPRYQVTQFGKPVTLSCSQTLNHNVMYWYQQKSSQAPKLLFHYYDKDFNNEADTPDNFQSRRPNTSFCFLDIRSPGLGDTAMYLCATSRDLGLESYEQYFGPGTRLTVT.

As to this clone: This sample also contains other DNA sequences that code for the same CDR3. This chain links TRBV19 with TRBJ2-7, with 7 bases fitting TRBD1. Germline CDR1 reads LNHDA; CDR2 reads SQIVND (reference sequence). The V segment lost 1 base and the J segment 2 bases; nucleotides outside the gene matches: 2. This CDR3 region has 14 residues. The CDR3 DNA is TGTGCCAGTAGTATAGGGCAGGGGGCCTACGAGCAGTACTTC. Protein sequence: CASSIGQGAYEQYF.

This chain uses TRBV15 with TRBJ2-7; D is undetermined. The CDR3 has 15 residues. V was pared by 8 bases and J by 1 base, with 18 bases between. Germline V lookup: CDR1 LNHNV, CDR2 YYDKDF (reference sequence). This CDR3 reads CATSRVSAMSYEQYF. DNA of the CDR3: TGTGCCACCTCTCGGGTGTCAGCGATGTCCTACGAGCAGTACTTC.

V gene TRBV27 combines with J gene TRBJ2-4, with D possibly being TRBD2 (6 bases). Trimming left V 1 base short and J 8 bases short, with 12 bases between. The CDR3 spans 14 residues. The germline gives CDR1 MNHEY, CDR2 SMNVEV (reference sequence). CDR3 nucleotides: TGTGCCAGCAGTTTATTTGGGGGGACGGACATTCAGTACTTC. Its protein product is CASSLFGGTDIQYF.

The V gene is TRBV11-2, the J gene TRBJ1-1, with TRBD1 matching 7 bases. The length of the CDR3 is 16 residues. Germline-derived CDR1 and CDR2 are SGHAT and FQNNGV. The V gene end was trimmed by 4 bases and the J gene end by 3 bases; junction bases not matched to a gene: 11. Here the CDR3 reads CASSYEPGQLDTEAFF. The CDR3 DNA reads TGTGCCAGCAGCTACGAACCGGGACAGCTTGACACTGAAGCTTTCTTT.

The V and J genes are TRBV5-6 and TRBJ1-4; the match to TRBD1 covers 7 bases. CDR3 size: 15 residues. J gave up 9 bases and V 3 bases, and 11 bases lay outside the gene matches. Germline V lookup: CDR1 SGHDT, CDR2 YYEEEE. In DNA, the CDR3 is TGTGCCAGCAGCTCCGGGACAGAGGTAATGCAAAAACTGTTTTTT. Protein sequence: CASSSGTEVMQKLFF. The full variable domain, in which reference TRBV5-6 and TRBJ1-4 provide the parts outside the CDR3, is DAGVTQSPTHLIKTRGQQVTLRCSPKSGHDTVSWYQQALGQGPQFIFQYYEEEERQRGNFPDRFSGHQFPNYSSELNVNALLLGDSALYLCASSSGTEVMQKLFFGSGTQLSVL.

DNA for the CDR3: TGTGCCAGCAGTGATTTTTCCCGGGGGGCTTTCTTT. The encoded protein is CASSDFSRGAFF. The genes are TRBV6-1 and TRBJ1-1; possibly TRBD1 for D (5 bases). Looked up from germline, CDR1 is MNHNS and CDR2 is SASEGT. There are 12 residues in the CDR3. V lost 3 bases to trimming and J lost 11 bases, with 13 bases between them.

The chain links TRBV2 to TRBJ2-1, with D possibly matching TRBD1 (6 bases). This CDR3 has 14 residues. From germline, CDR1 is SNHLY and CDR2 FYNNEI. Trimming left V 11 bases short and J 0 bases short, with 14 bases between. This chain's CDR3 is CAGKDSLSYNEQFF. The CDR3 bases are TGTGCCGGAAAGGACAGTCTCTCCTACAATGAGCAGTTCTTC.

V and J are TRBV6-5 and TRBJ1-1, with D possibly matching TRBD1 (5 bases). The V gene's germline CDR1 is MNHEY and CDR2 SVGAGI. Trimming stripped 6 bases from V and 5 bases from J, with 13 bases between. There are 13 residues in the CDR3. The CDR3 DNA reads TGTGCCAGCAGCCCGGGACCGATAACTGAAGCTTTCTTT. It specifies CASSPGPITEAFF.